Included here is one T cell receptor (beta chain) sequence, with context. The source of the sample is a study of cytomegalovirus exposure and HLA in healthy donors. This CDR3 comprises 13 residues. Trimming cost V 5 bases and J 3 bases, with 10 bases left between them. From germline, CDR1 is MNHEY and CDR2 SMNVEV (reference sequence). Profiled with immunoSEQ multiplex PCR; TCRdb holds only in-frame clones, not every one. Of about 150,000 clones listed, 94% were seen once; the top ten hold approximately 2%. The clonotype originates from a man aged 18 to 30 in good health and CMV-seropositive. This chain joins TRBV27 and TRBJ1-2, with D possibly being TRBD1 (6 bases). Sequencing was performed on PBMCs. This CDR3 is CASSLYRDYGYTF. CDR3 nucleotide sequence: TGTGCCAGCAGTCTCTACAGGGACTATGGCTACACCTTC.